The rows below give T cell receptor beta chains drawn from one sample of a study of lymphopenia after photon versus proton radiotherapy. Assay used: immunoSEQ multiplex PCR; TCRdb lists only in-frame clones, some missing. The sample lists about 45,000 clones, over 75% occurring once. The input for sequencing was peripheral blood, taken from a patient treated with photon-based radiotherapy. The receptor source for this set is a man in his forties with gastric cancer. Each CDR3 is given with its conserved first and last residue. The order of the fields is CDR3 protein, CDR3 DNA, V gene, D gene, J gene, clone size. D genes are given only for firm matches. Only part of the rows carry a size: once, few, many, or a class if the clone is expanded.

CASSKIALEQFF TGTGCCAGCAGCAAAATAGCTCTTGAGCAGTTCTTC TRBV7-9 - TRBJ2-1 -
CAIRGTTQETQYF TGTGCCATCAGGGGGACTACCCAAGAGACCCAGTACTTC TRBV10-3 TRBD2 TRBJ2-5 -
CASTVAGGYEQYF TGTGCCAGCACCGTAGCGGGGGGCTACGAGCAGTACTTC TRBV6-1 TRBD2 TRBJ2-7 -
CASSAGLRWGYTF TGTGCCAGCAGCGCCGGGCTCCGTTGGGGCTACACCTTC TRBV7-6 - TRBJ1-2 -
CASSLGVTEAFF TGTGCCAGTAGTCTTGGCGTCACTGAAGCTTTCTTT TRBV19 - TRBJ1-1 -
CASSLTGAAGTGELFF TGTGCCAGCAGCCTGACAGGGGCGGCGGGAACCGGGGAGCTGTTTTTT TRBV9 TRBD1 TRBJ2-2 few
CASSLLSAGGADTQYF TGTGCCAGCAGCTTACTTAGCGCCGGGGGCGCAGATACGCAGTATTTT TRBV7-2 - TRBJ2-3 -
CASSLTGNFGYTF TGCGCCAGCAGCTTAACAGGGAATTTTGGCTACACCTTC TRBV5-1 - TRBJ1-2 few
CASSRDGLAGLNTGELFF TGTGCCAGCAGCCGAGACGGACTAGCGGGACTAAACACCGGGGAGCTGTTTTTT TRBV4-2 TRBD2 TRBJ2-2 -
CASSPRPRDTGELFF TGTGCCAGCTCACCAAGACCGCGCGATACCGGGGAGCTGTTTTTT TRBV18 - TRBJ2-2 few
CASSDGPVGYGYTF TGTGCCAGCAGTGATGGACCGGTCGGCTATGGCTACACCTTC TRBV28 - TRBJ1-2 -
CASSRGQILNTEAFF TGTGCCAGCAGCCGCGGACAGATTTTGAACACTGAAGCTTTCTTT TRBV14 - TRBJ1-1 -
CASSQDRNQPQHF TGCGCCAGCAGCCAAGATAGGAATCAGCCCCAGCATTTT TRBV4-1 - TRBJ1-5 -
CASSLQFNAEQYF TGTGCCAGCAGTCTACAGTTTAACGCCGAGCAGTACTTC TRBV6-1 - TRBJ2-7 -
CASSPPGGNGYTF TGTGCCAGCAGCCCCCCCGGGGGAAATGGCTACACCTTC TRBV7-6 - TRBJ1-2 -
CAISESMGSGSFADTQYF TGTGCCATCAGTGAGTCGATGGGTAGCGGGTCTTTCGCAGATACGCAGTATTTT TRBV10-3 TRBD2 TRBJ2-3 -
CASKKKFLQGVGYTF TGTGCCAGCAAGAAGAAATTCTTACAAGGCGTGGGCTACACCTTC TRBV2 - TRBJ1-2 -
CASRRQGARKNEQYF TGTGCCAGCAGAAGACAGGGGGCAAGGAAAAACGAGCAGTACTTC TRBV28 TRBD1 TRBJ2-7 few
CASSLVPPGWSSYNEQFF TGTGCCAGCAGTTTAGTCCCCCCAGGCTGGAGCTCCTACAATGAGCAGTTCTTC TRBV27 - TRBJ2-1 -
CASSPGPSYEQYF TGTGCCAGCAGTCCTGGTCCCTCCTACGAGCAGTACTTC TRBV5-6 - TRBJ2-7 -
CASSETRGPGELFF TGCGCCAGCAGCGAGACTCGGGGACCCGGGGAGCTGTTTTTT TRBV5-1 - TRBJ2-2 once
CASSEAGQRGQPQHF TGTGCCAGCAGTGAGGCAGGGCAAAGGGGTCAGCCCCAGCATTTT TRBV2 - TRBJ1-5 -
CASSSIPEGGAFF TGTGCCAGCAGCTCCATTCCGGAGGGCGGAGCTTTCTTT TRBV21-1 - TRBJ1-1 -
CASSLSPGGFYEQYF TGTGCCAGCAGTTTATCGCCAGGGGGTTTCTACGAGCAGTACTTC TRBV27 TRBD1 TRBJ2-7 few
CATSTGTGSYEQYF TGTGCCACCAGCACCGGGACAGGGAGCTACGAGCAGTACTTC TRBV15 TRBD1 TRBJ2-7 -
CASGTQGSETQYF TGCGCCAGCGGGACTCAGGGGTCAGAGACCCAGTACTTC TRBV10-1 - TRBJ2-5 -
CASRQGLNTEAFF TGCGCCAGTAGACAAGGTCTGAACACTGAAGCTTTCTTT TRBV5-1 - TRBJ1-1 -
CAIGRQAMSSYEQYF TGTGCCATCGGACGGCAGGCCATGAGCTCCTACGAGCAGTACTTC TRBV6-1 - TRBJ2-7 -
CAAHSKGRTYEQYF TGTGCCGCGCATAGCAAGGGCCGGACCTACGAGCAGTACTTC TRBV28 - TRBJ2-7 -
CASSQGLAAAQETQYF TGCGCCAGCAGCCAAGGGCTAGCGGCCGCCCAAGAGACCCAGTACTTC TRBV4-1 TRBD2 TRBJ2-5 -
CASSPILAGGETQYF TGTGCCAGCAGCCCGATCCTAGCGGGGGGGGAGACCCAGTACTTC TRBV7-2 TRBD2 TRBJ2-5 -
CASSLAKPGQGAHEQYF TGTGCCAGCAGCTTAGCTAAACCGGGACAGGGGGCCCACGAGCAGTACTTC TRBV7-6 TRBD1 TRBJ2-7 -
CASSQGSGIFQRSPLHF TGCGCCAGCAGCCAAGGATCAGGGATCTTCCAAAGATCACCCCTCCACTTT TRBV4-1 - TRBJ1-6 -
CASSQDGLANYNEQFF TGTGCCAGCAGCCAAGATGGGCTAGCGAACTACAATGAGCAGTTCTTC TRBV4-2 - TRBJ2-1 -
CASSIDARANTEAFF TGTGCCAGTAGTATAGATGCCAGGGCGAACACTGAAGCTTTCTTT TRBV19 - TRBJ1-1 -
CASSQEPGYNEQFF TGCGCCAGCAGCCAAGAGCCCGGCTACAATGAGCAGTTCTTC TRBV4-1 - TRBJ2-1 -
CASSPGQGKGYTF TGTGCCAGCTCACCAGGGCAGGGGAAAGGCTACACCTTC TRBV18 - TRBJ1-2 few
CASGLAGAEETQYF TGCGCCAGCGGATTAGCGGGGGCTGAAGAGACCCAGTACTTC TRBV10-2 TRBD2 TRBJ2-5 -
CASSPRQGRKRDTEAFF TGTGCCAGCAGTCCCAGACAGGGCCGGAAGAGGGACACTGAAGCTTTCTTT TRBV27 TRBD1 TRBJ1-1 -
CASSLRFGQDYGYTF TGTGCCAGCAGCTTACGGTTTGGACAGGACTATGGCTACACCTTC TRBV7-9 TRBD1 TRBJ1-2 -
CASSIGGDMNTEAFF TGTGCCAGTAGTATAGGGGGGGACATGAACACTGAAGCTTTCTTT TRBV19 - TRBJ1-1 -